The present entry profiles one T cell receptor (beta chain) with its context. Both 60 Vbeta primers and 13 Jbeta primers went into the PCR. TCRdb's table, derived via immunoSEQ multiplex PCR, lists solely in-frame clones and lacks some. The top ten hold approximately 6.9% of the sample, which has about 170,000 clones, approximately 70% seen once. The sample is drawn from a study of cytomegalovirus exposure and HLA in healthy donors. The CDR3 runs 14 residues. Germline V gene data show CDR1 as MNHNY and CDR2 as SVGAGI (reference sequence). Deletions cut 2 bases from V and 6 bases from J, with 13 bases between.

Sequenced material: PBMCs. This receptor was identified in a man aged 35-49 years in good health and CMV-seropositive. The chain uses TRBV6-6 and TRBJ1-1; possible D gene TRBD1, 6 bases. CDR3 region: CASSYPPGGPEAFF. In nucleotides, the CDR3 is TGTGCCAGCAGTTACCCGCCGGGGGGGCCTGAAGCTTTCTTT.